The TCR beta chain described here comes from a study of T cells in Graves' hyperthyroidism and ophthalmopathy. The source material, RNA transcripts, was used to amplify TCR beta CDR3 regions. RT-PCR in the first round (using the HTBI primer set) targeted the TCR CDR3. TCRdb itself ran the multiplex PCR reads through MiXCR, one entry per CDR3 protein. Of 300,000 to 400,000 distinct CDR3 sequences listed, around 20% are singletons. The table lists this clonotype with many counts. The CDR3 sequence is 17 residues long. V dropped 5 bases and J dropped 2; count of bases not matched to a gene: 9. CDR1 and CDR2 from the germline V gene are MDHEN and SYDVKM. If no ophthalmopathy progression occurred within 18 months, Graves' hyperthyroidism was stable. Hyperthyroidism patients were newly diagnosed, had disease duration under 2 months, and were aged 18 to 65 years.

The sequence came from a woman aged 50 to 65 with Graves' hyperthyroidism. Source material: blood. The gene calls are TRBV28 and TRBJ1-5; 10 positions agree with TRBD1. CDR3 in amino acids: CASSPLTGGTGNQPQHF. DNA for the CDR3: TGTGCCAGCAGTCCTTTGACAGGGGGCACAGGCAATCAGCCCCAGCATTTT.